This passage covers 10 T cell receptor beta chains from one sample sequenced in a study of T-cell reconstitution after alpha-beta-depleted transplantation in children. For TCRbeta, the library was prepared with unique molecular identifiers. TCRdb fed the PCR reads into MiXCR, producing one record per CDR3 protein. The sample yields more than 500,000 distinct CDR3 sequences, approximately 10% seen once. The starting material was PBMCs, mostly from graft donor cells, obtained 180 days after TCRalphabeta/CD19-depleted stem cell transplant. These receptors came from a female patient aged 2-10 years who had a stem cell transplant for aplastic anemia, so the T cells may come from the graft donor.

This clonotype has just a few counts. The DNA for the CDR3 is TGTGCCAGCAGCTTACTCTCGGGACAGGGGGATTTTGTGCGCAATGAGCAGTTCTTC. Protein sequence: CASSLLSGQGDFVRNEQFF. The chain joins TRBV11-1 to TRBJ2-1; 11 nucleotides line up with TRBD1. Germline CDR1 reads SGHAT; CDR2 reads FQDESV (reference sequence). V was clipped by 2 bases and J by 6 bases; unmatched bases: 15. This CDR3 has 19 residues.

This clonotype was counted at least ten times. The CDR3 DNA sequence: TGCGCCAGCAGCCCACACAGCGGGAGATCAGATACGCAGTATTTT. It is translated as CASSPHSGRSDTQYF. This sequence joins TRBV5-1 and TRBJ2-3, with 8 positions matching TRBD2. The CDR3 is made up of 15 amino acids. The germline gives CDR1 SGHRS, CDR2 YFSETQ. With 4 bases clipped from V and 4 bases from J, the junction kept 8 bases outside the gene matches.

This chain links TRBV2 with TRBJ2-3, with a possible D match to TRBD2 (6 bases). Germline assignment: CDR1 SNHLY and CDR2 FYNNEI. Trimming removed 1 base at V and 3 bases at J, with 14 bases between. CDR3 size: 16 residues. CDR3 region: CASSEVLTGVTDTQYF. The CDR3 DNA reads TGTGCCAGCAGTGAAGTCCTAACGGGAGTAACAGATACGCAGTATTTT.

The chain links TRBV6-2 or TRBV6-3 to TRBJ2-7; tentatively, D is TRBD1 (6 bases). The V gene's germline CDR1 is MNHEY and CDR2 SVGEGT. This CDR3 comprises 16 residues. Trimming stripped 0 bases from V and 2 bases from J, with 14 bases between. CDR3 in amino acids: CASSYSTSGQTYEQYF. The CDR3 DNA is TGTGCCAGCAGTTACTCGACTTCCGGACAGACCTACGAGCAGTACTTC.

This clonotype was recorded a few times. A read error is possible here, since a much larger clone lies one base away. V and J are TRBV12-3 or TRBV12-4 and TRBJ2-4; the D is unclear. CDR3 length: 14 amino acids. The chain's CDR3 is CASSFPGSKNSQYF. The DNA for the CDR3 is TGTGCCAGCAGTTTTCCCGGGTCCAAAAACAGTCAGTACTTC.

The chain employs TRBV20-1 and TRBJ2-3, with D possibly being TRBD2 (6 bases). CDR1 and CDR2 from the germline V gene are DFQATT and SNEGSKA (reference sequence). V lost 1 base and J 1 base, leaving 6 bases between the germline ends. This CDR3 region has 13 residues. CDR3 sequence: CSARAGGTDTQYF. The CDR3, as DNA: TGCAGTGCTAGAGCGGGAGGCACAGATACGCAGTATTTT.

A few counts support this clonotype. The genes are TRBV20-1 and TRBJ2-3; D is possibly TRBD2 (6 bases). The CDR3 has 15 residues. Germline values: CDR1 DFQATT, CDR2 SNEGSKA (reference sequence). The V and J ends lost 3 bases and 3 bases respectively, with 16 bases between them. CDR3 region: CSARKLAGRTDTQYF. CDR3 DNA sequence: TGCAGTGCTAGGAAACTAGCCGGTAGAACAGATACGCAGTATTTT.

The CDR3 coding sequence is TGTGCCAGCACCCCTGGGGGCACCGGGACTAGCGGGTCCTACGAGCAGTACTTC. Translating gives CASTPGGTGTSGSYEQYF. The gene calls are TRBV28 and TRBJ2-7; 12 nucleotides agree with TRBD2. The V and J ends lost 7 bases and 1 base, in that order; junction bases with no gene match: 14. Germline CDR1 MDHEN, CDR2 SYDVKM. The CDR3 totals 18 residues. Full variable domain (remainder filled in from reference TRBV28 and TRBJ2-7): DVKVTQSSRYLVKRTGEKVFLECVQDMDHENMFWYRQDPGLGLRLIYFSYDVKMKEKGDIPEGYSVSREKKERFSLILESASTNQTSMYLCASTPGGTGTSGSYEQYFGPGTRLTVT.

In its sample, this clonotype was seen many times. The chain employs TRBV12-3 or TRBV12-4 and TRBJ2-7; 10 bases fit TRBD1. The CDR3 runs to 15 residues. Unmatched junction bases numbered 6, after V lost 6 bases and J lost 1 base. This chain's CDR3 is CASRSGTGVSYEQYF. The DNA of the CDR3 is TGTGCCAGCAGGTCCGGGACAGGGGTATCCTACGAGCAGTACTTC.

V and J are TRBV6-2 or TRBV6-3 and TRBJ2-1; 7 nucleotides line up with TRBD2. Germline assignment: CDR1 MNHEY and CDR2 SVGEGT. The CDR3 length is 17 residues. V lost 3 bases to trimming and J lost 4 bases; unmatched junction nucleotides: 12. CDR3: CASSYPPRGSRYNEQFF. In DNA form, the CDR3 reads TGTGCCAGCAGTTATCCCCCTCGCGGGAGCCGATACAATGAGCAGTTCTTC.